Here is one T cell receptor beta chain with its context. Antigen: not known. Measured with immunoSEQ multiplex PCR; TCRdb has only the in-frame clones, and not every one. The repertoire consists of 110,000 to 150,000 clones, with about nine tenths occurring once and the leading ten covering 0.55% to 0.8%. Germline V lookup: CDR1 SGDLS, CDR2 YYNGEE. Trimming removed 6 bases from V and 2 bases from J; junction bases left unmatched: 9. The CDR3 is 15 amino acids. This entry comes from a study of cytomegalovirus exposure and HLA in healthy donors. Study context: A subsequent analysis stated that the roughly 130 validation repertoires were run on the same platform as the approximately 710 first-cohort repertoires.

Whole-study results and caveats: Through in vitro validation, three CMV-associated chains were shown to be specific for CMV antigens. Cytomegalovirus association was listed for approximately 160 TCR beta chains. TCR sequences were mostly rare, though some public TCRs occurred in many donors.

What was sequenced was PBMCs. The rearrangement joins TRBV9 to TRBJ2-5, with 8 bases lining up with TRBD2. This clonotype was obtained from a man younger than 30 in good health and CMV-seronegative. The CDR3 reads CASNPGGDPQETQYF. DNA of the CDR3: TGTGCCAGCAACCCGGGGGGGGACCCTCAAGAGACCCAGTACTTC.